This paragraph covers one T cell receptor (beta chain) sequence. The target antigen is unknown. The entry originates in a study of shared clonotypes between healthy human individuals. Study background: CD4 naive and CD4 memory each took three plates per donor, while CD8 naive took two and CD8 memory one. The study's findings and limits: Larger estimated richness was generally seen in naive subsets than in memory subsets.

As defined, naive CD8 cells were CD45RO-negative and positively selected for CCR7, with terminally differentiated effector memory CD45RA+ cells excluded. Study donors comprised healthy, HIV-negative adults devoid of recent acute infection or vaccination. The assay was immunoSEQ multiplex PCR, and TCRdb's table has in-frame clones only and misses some. The table includes about 2.1 million clones, around 93% detected once. This CDR3 is 11 amino acids long. This chain uses TRBV23-1 with TRBJ1-2, with D uncertain. TRBV23-1 is placed among ORFs of uncertain function. Sequencing was carried out using naive CD8+ T cells from PBMCs. The TCR sequence derives from a man in his late teens or twenties in good health. Some clones in this sample may be carry-over from other donors' samples. CDR3 residues: CGTTPWDGYTF. DNA for the CDR3: TGCGGCACAACCCCTTGGGATGGCTACACCTTC.